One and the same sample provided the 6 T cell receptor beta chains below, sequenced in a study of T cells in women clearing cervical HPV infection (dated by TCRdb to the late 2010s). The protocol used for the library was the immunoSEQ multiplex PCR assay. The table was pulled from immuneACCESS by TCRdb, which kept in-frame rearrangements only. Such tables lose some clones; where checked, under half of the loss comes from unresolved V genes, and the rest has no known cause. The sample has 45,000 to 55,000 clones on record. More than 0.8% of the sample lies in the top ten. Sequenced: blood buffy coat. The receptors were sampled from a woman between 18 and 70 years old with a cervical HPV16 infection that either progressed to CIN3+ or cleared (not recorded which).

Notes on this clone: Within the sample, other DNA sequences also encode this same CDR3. CDR3 protein: CSTEEQRVYTF. The CDR3 DNA, read in part, is TGCAGCACGGAGGAACAGAGAGTA. The gene calls are TRBV29-1 and TRBJ1-2; D call uncertain. With the read ending 3 residues before the CDR3 end, the germline J gene is used to fill in that end. Germline-derived CDR1 and CDR2 are SQVTM and ANQGSEA. This CDR3 is built from 11 residues.

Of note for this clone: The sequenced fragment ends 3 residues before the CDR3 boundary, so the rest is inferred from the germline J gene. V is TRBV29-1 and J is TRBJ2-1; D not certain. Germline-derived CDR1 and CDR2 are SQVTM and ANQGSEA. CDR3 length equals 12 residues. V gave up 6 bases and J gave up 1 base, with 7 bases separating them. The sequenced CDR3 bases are TGCAGCGTCCGTTTTTCCTACAATGAG. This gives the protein CSVRFSYNE. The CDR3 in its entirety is CSVRFSYNEQFF.

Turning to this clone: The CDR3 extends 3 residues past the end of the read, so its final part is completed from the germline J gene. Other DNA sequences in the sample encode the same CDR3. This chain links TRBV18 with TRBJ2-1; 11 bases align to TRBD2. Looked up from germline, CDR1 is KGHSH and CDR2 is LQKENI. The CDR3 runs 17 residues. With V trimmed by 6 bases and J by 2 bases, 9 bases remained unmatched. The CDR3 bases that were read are TGTGCCAGCTCCCCCCCCCTAGCGGGGGGCCCCTACAATGAG. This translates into CASSPPLAGGPYNE. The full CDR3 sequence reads CASSPPLAGGPYNEQFF.

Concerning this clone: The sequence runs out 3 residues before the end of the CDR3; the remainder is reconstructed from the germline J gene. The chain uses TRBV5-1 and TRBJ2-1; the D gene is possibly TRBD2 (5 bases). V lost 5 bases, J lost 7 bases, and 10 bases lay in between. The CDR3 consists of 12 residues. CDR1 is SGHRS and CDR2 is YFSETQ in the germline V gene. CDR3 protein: CASSVQRNEQFF. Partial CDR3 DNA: TGCGCCAGCAGTGTGCAGCGGAATGAG.

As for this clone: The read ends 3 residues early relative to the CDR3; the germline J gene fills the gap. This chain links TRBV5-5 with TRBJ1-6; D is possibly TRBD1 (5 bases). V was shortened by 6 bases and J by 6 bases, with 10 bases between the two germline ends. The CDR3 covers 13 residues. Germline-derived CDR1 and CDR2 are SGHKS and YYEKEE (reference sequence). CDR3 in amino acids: CASTRGSNSPLHF. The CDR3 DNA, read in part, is TGTGCCAGCACAAGGGGCAGTAATTCACCC.

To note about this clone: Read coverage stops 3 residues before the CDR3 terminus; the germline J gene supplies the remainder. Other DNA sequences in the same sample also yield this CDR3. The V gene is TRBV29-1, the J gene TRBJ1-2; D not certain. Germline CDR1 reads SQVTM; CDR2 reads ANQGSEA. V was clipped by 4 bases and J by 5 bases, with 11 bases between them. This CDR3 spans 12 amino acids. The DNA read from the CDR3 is TGCAGCGTTGGGACTGACGGGTATGGC. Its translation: CSVGTDGYG. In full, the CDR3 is CSVGTDGYGYTF.